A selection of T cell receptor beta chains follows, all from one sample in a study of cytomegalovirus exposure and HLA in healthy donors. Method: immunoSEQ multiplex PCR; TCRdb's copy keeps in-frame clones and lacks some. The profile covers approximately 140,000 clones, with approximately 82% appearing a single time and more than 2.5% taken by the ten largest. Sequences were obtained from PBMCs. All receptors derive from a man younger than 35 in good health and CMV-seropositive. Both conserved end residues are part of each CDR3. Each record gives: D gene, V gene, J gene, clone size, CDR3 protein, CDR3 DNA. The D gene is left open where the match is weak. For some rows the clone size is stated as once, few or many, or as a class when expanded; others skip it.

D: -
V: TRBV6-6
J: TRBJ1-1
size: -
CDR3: CASSPEGGTEAFF
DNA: TGTGCCAGCAGCCCTGAGGGGGGGACTGAAGCTTTCTTT

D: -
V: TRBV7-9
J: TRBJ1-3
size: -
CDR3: CASSLGGGGNTIYF
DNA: TGTGCCAGCAGCCTTGGGGGGGGAGGAAACACCATATATTTT

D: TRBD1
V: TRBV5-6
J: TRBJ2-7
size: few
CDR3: CASSRGQFAYEQYF
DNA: TGTGCCAGCAGCAGGGGACAGTTTGCCTACGAGCAGTACTTC

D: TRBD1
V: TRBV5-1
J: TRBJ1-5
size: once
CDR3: CASSLETGLDQPQHF
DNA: TGCGCCAGCAGCTTGGAGACAGGGTTGGATCAGCCCCAGCATTTT

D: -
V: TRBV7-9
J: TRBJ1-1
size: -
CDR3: CASSEDTLEAFF
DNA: TGTGCCAGCAGCGAAGACACCTTGGAAGCTTTCTTT

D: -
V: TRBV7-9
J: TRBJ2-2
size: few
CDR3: CASSLKVAVPGAGELFF
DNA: TGTGCCAGCAGCTTAAAAGTGGCCGTTCCGGGGGCCGGGGAGCTGTTTTTT

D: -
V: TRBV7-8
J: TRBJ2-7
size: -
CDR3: CASSLVRFRPSYEQYF
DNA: TGTGCCAGCAGCTTAGTTCGCTTCAGGCCCTCCTACGAGCAGTACTTC

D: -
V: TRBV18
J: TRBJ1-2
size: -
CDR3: CASSPSTDPGEGGYTF
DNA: TGTGCCAGCTCACCAAGCACGGACCCGGGGGAAGGTGGCTACACCTTC

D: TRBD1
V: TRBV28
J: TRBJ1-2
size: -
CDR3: CASSPGGRGYTF
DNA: TGTGCCAGCTCACCAGGGGGGAGAGGCTACACCTTC

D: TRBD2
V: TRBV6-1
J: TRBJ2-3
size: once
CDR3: CALRGGTDTQYF
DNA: TGTGCCCTACGGGGGGGGACAGATACGCAGTATTTT

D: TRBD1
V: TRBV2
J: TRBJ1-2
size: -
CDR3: CASSQGQGNGYTF
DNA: TGTGCCAGCAGCCAGGGACAGGGAAACGGCTACACCTTC

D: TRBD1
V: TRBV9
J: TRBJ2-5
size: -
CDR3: CASSVAGGQTQYF
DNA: TGTGCCAGCAGCGTAGCAGGGGGACAGACCCAGTACTTC

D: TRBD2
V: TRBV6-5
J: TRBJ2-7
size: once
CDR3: CASRVAGADEQYF
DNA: TGTGCCAGCAGGGTAGCGGGAGCTGACGAGCAGTACTTC

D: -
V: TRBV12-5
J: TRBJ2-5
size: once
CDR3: CASGDGGSGQETQYF
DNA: TGTGCTAGTGGTGATGGAGGGAGTGGGCAAGAGACCCAGTACTTC

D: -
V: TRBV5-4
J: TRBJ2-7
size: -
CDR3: CASSASSYEQYF
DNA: TGTGCCAGCAGCGCCAGCTCCTACGAGCAGTACTTC

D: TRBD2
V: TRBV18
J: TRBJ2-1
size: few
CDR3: CASSLSGTSGYNEQFF
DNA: TGTGCCAGCTCACTTTCCGGGACTAGCGGTTACAATGAGCAGTTCTTC

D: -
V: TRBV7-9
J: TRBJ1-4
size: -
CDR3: CASSSSGNKNEKLFF
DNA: TGTGCCAGCAGCAGCAGCGGAAATAAAAACGAAAAACTGTTTTTT

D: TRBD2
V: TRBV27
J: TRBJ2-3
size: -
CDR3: CASSPRLAGEIDTQYF
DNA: TGTGCCAGCAGCCCCCGACTAGCGGGAGAGATCGATACGCAGTATTTT

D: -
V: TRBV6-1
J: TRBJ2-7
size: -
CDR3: CASSEQGSVQYF
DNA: TGTGCCAGCAGTGAACAGGGGTCCGTGCAGTACTTC

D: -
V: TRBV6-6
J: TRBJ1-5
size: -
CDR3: CASSTDAGQQPQHF
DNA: TGTGCCAGCAGTACCGACGCGGGGCAACAGCCCCAGCATTTT

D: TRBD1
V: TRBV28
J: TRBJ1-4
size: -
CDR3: CASSRPDRGNEKLFF
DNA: TGTGCCAGCAGTAGACCGGACAGGGGAAATGAAAAACTGTTTTTT

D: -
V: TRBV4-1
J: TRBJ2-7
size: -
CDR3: CASSQTPGETYEQYF
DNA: TGCGCCAGCAGCCAAACTCCGGGGGAAACCTACGAGCAGTACTTC

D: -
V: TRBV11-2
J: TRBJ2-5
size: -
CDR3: CASSFPSYSGQTQYF
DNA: TGTGCCAGCAGCTTCCCCTCTTATAGCGGACAGACCCAGTACTTC

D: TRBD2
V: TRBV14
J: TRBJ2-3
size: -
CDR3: CASSQDRLAGPWVTQYF
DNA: TGTGCCAGCAGCCAAGACCGACTAGCGGGACCCTGGGTTACGCAGTATTTT

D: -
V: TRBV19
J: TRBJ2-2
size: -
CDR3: CASCGVDTGELFF
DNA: TGTGCCAGTTGCGGGGTGGACACCGGGGAGCTGTTTTTT

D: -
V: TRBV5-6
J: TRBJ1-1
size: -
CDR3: CASSLGSWGGNTEAFF
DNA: TGTGCCAGCAGCTTGGGGAGTTGGGGGGGGAACACTGAAGCTTTCTTT

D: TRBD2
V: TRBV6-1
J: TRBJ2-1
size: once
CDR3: CASSLTSGPYNEQFF
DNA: TGTGCCAGCAGCTTGACTAGCGGGCCCTACAATGAGCAGTTCTTC

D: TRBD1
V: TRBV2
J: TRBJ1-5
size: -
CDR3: CASSRTGAGEPQHF
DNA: TGTGCCAGCAGTAGGACAGGGGCTGGGGAGCCCCAGCATTTT